Below are 22 T cell receptor beta chains sequenced from a single sample in a study of spatial heterogeneity in lung cancer. Time point specified: sample taken at primary tumor resection. The study's findings and limits: Within tumors, counts of expanded alpha and beta TCRs tracked tumor mutation counts.

TCRdb re-called the 5' RACE reads through MiXCR, storing one row per CDR3 protein. The sample lists roughly 4,400 distinct CDR3 sequences, around an eighth occurring once. These receptors have no identified antigens. Material: lung tumor tissue, obtained at surgery. These receptors came from a male donor with early-stage non-small cell lung cancer.

This clonotype showed up many times. The chain is built from TRBV2 and TRBJ2-1; TRBD2 might be the D (5 bases). Trimming left V 2 bases short and J 0 bases short, with 11 bases between. CDR1 and CDR2 from the germline V gene are SNHLY and FYNNEI. The CDR3 is 16 amino acids. CDR3 DNA sequence: TGTGCCAGCAGTGAACGTGGACTTCACTCCTACAATGAGCAGTTCTTC. It translates to CASSERGLHSYNEQFF.

The sample holds many counts of this clonotype. The chain couples TRBV5-6 to TRBJ2-7; TRBD1 matches at 12 bases. This CDR3 has 15 residues. CDR1 is SGHDT, CDR2 YYEEEE, per germline. Trimming cost V 5 bases and J 3 bases; bases outside gene matches: 6. This CDR3 is CASSSGTGGFYEQYF. As DNA, the CDR3 is TGTGCCAGCAGTTCCGGGACAGGGGGCTTCTACGAGCAGTACTTC. The variable domain in full, completed from reference TRBV5-6 and TRBJ2-7, reads DAGVTQSPTHLIKTRGQQVTLRCSPKSGHDTVSWYQQALGQGPQFIFQYYEEEERQRGNFPDRFSGHQFPNYSSELNVNALLLGDSALYLCASSSGTGGFYEQYFGPGTRLTVT.

This chain links TRBV29-1 with TRBJ2-1, with TRBD1 identical over 8 bases. V dropped 7 bases and J dropped 7; count of bases not matched to a gene: 6. CDR1 is SQVTM and CDR2 is ANQGSEA in the germline V gene. The CDR3 covers 12 residues. This CDR3 is CSGGTGRNEQFF. The CDR3, as DNA: TGCAGCGGGGGGACAGGCAGGAATGAGCAGTTCTTC.

This clonotype was observed at least ten times. The chain recombines TRBV6-2 or TRBV6-3 with TRBJ1-5, with unresolved D. V lost 0 bases, J lost 0 bases, and 12 bases lay in between. From germline, CDR1 is MNHEY and CDR2 SVGEGT. The CDR3 spans 17 residues. The chain's CDR3 is CASSYSFGKNSNQPQHF. The CDR3, as DNA: TGTGCCAGCAGTTACTCGTTCGGGAAGAATAGCAATCAGCCCCAGCATTTT.

Sample share makes this clonotype medium-sized (0.01 to 0.1%). The chain is built from TRBV4-1 and TRBJ1-4; tentative D call: TRBD1 (6 bases). The CDR3 sequence is 18 residues long. Per the germline V gene, CDR1 is MGHRA and CDR2 is YSYEKL. V was trimmed by 0 bases and J by 0 bases, leaving 14 bases between them. Here the CDR3 DNA reads TGCGCCAGCAGCCAAGATCGGACAGATTACGCAACTAATGAAAAACTGTTTTTT. Protein: CASSQDRTDYATNEKLFF.

In its sample, this clonotype was seen many times. The chain is built from TRBV5-1 and TRBJ2-5; TRBD2 matches at 8 bases. With 4 bases clipped from V and 5 bases from J, the junction kept 7 bases outside the gene matches. The V gene's germline CDR1 is SGHRS and CDR2 YFSETQ. The CDR3 consists of 14 residues. CDR3 sequence: CASSPSGRTETQYF. In DNA form, the CDR3 reads TGCGCCAGCAGCCCAAGCGGGAGAACGGAGACCCAGTACTTC.

The chain is built from TRBV2 and TRBJ2-2; D is unresolved. The ends were cut back, 4 bases at V and 4 bases at J, with 13 bases in the middle. CDR1 and CDR2 (germline): SNHLY, FYNNEI. The CDR3 runs to 15 residues. The CDR3 DNA reads TGTGCCAGCAGTGTACAATTGGGGTCCACCGGGGAGCTGTTTTTT. The encoded protein is CASSVQLGSTGELFF. Complete variable domain (other parts from reference TRBV2 and TRBJ2-2): EPEVTQTPSHQVTQMGQEVILRCVPISNHLYFYWYRQILGQKVEFLVSFYNNEISEKSEIFDDQFSVERPDGSNFTLKIRSTKLEDSAMYFCASSVQLGSTGELFFGEGSRLTVL.

This clonotype occurred many times. V usage is TRBV20-1 and J usage is TRBJ2-7; 11 bases agree with TRBD2. The CDR3 sequence is 13 residues long. CDR1 and CDR2 from the germline V gene are DFQATT and SNEGSKA (reference sequence). The CDR3 spells CSAPRLAGNEQYF. The CDR3 DNA is TGCAGCGCCCCAAGACTAGCGGGAAACGAGCAGTACTTC.

A few counts support this clonotype. V is TRBV15 and J is TRBJ2-7; tentatively, D is TRBD2 (6 bases). Trimming stripped 5 bases from V and 2 bases from J, with 10 bases between. The length of the CDR3 is 13 residues. Germline CDR1 and CDR2: LNHNV and YYDKDF (reference sequence). The CDR3 sequence is CATSGGNPYEQYF. Here the CDR3 DNA reads TGTGCCACCAGCGGGGGGAACCCCTACGAGCAGTACTTC.

This clonotype was counted ten times or more. The V call is TRBV20-1, the J call TRBJ2-1, with D possibly called TRBD1 or TRBD2 (5 bases each). Germline V gene data show CDR1 as DFQATT and CDR2 as SNEGSKA (reference sequence). This CDR3 has 14 residues. V gave up 3 bases and J gave up 6 bases, with 15 bases separating them. CDR3 nucleotide sequence: TGCAGTGCTAGGGGGGACGGATTATTCAATGAGCAGTTCTTC. Its translation is CSARGDGLFNEQFF.

This clonotype has at least ten counts. The chain recombines TRBV5-6 with TRBJ2-3, with 13 bases fitting TRBD2. Losses at the gene ends were 4 bases for V and 5 bases for J; bases not matched to a gene: 10. Germline CDR1 is SGHDT and CDR2 is YYEEEE. This CDR3 region has 17 residues. This CDR3 reads CASSIRTSGRGKDTQYF. The DNA for the CDR3 is TGTGCCAGCAGCATAAGGACTAGCGGGAGAGGGAAAGATACGCAGTATTTT.

The gene calls are TRBV3-1 and TRBJ2-7; D not resolved. V lost 2 bases and J lost 6, with 8 bases in between. The CDR3 length is 12 residues. CDR1 LGHDT and CDR2 YNNKEL come from the germline V gene (reference sequence). CDR3 protein: CASSQRVSEQYF. For the CDR3, the DNA is TGTGCCAGCAGCCAACGGGTGAGCGAGCAGTACTTC.

The gene calls are TRBV9 and TRBJ2-3; D might be TRBD1 (7 bases). The ends were cut back, 3 bases at V and 5 bases at J, with 10 bases in the middle. The CDR3 extends over 13 amino acids. CDR1 and CDR2 (germline): SGDLS, YYNGEE. CDR3 loop: CASSDQGGDTQYF. The CDR3 DNA sequence: TGTGCCAGCAGCGACCAGGGGGGAGATACGCAGTATTTT.

This clonotype is labeled medium-sized. The chain has TRBV6-5 and TRBJ2-2; D gene uncertain. The CDR3 has 15 residues. V was clipped by 2 bases and J by 4 bases, with 11 bases between them. CDR1 and CDR2 (germline): MNHEY, SVGAGI. The CDR3 region is CASSYASTGTGELFF. The CDR3 region has the DNA TGTGCCAGCAGTTACGCCAGCACCGGCACCGGGGAGCTGTTTTTT.

This clonotype was observed at least ten times. The chain links TRBV3-1 to TRBJ2-1; D is undetermined. This CDR3 contains 12 residues. Trimming pared 7 bases from V and 7 bases from J, leaving 11 bases between. Germline-derived CDR1 and CDR2 are LGHDT and YNNKEL (reference sequence). This CDR3 reads CASKRVGNEQFF. The CDR3 DNA follows: TGTGCCAGCAAACGCGTCGGGAATGAGCAGTTCTTC.

The table lists this clonotype with many counts. This chain joins TRBV20-1 and TRBJ2-7; D unclear. Trimming removed 0 bases from V and 1 base from J, with 13 bases in between. This CDR3 is built from 15 residues. Per germline, CDR1 DFQATT and CDR2 SNEGSKA (reference sequence). The CDR3 loop is CSARDIADNSYEQYF. DNA of the CDR3: TGCAGTGCTAGAGATATTGCAGACAATTCCTACGAGCAGTACTTC.

Many counts were recorded for this clonotype. V usage is TRBV29-1 and J usage is TRBJ1-3, with D perhaps TRBD1 (6 bases). This CDR3 is 14 amino acids long. Deletions cut 6 bases from V and 0 bases from J, with 12 bases between. The germline gives CDR1 SQVTM, CDR2 ANQGSEA. This chain's CDR3 is CSVGEDSSGNTIYF. The CDR3 DNA reads TGCAGCGTAGGGGAGGACAGCTCTGGAAACACCATATATTTT.

This clonotype is categorized as medium-sized (0.01 to 0.1%). This chain connects TRBV6-2 or TRBV6-3 to TRBJ2-3, with no clear D. Germline CDR1 and CDR2: MNHEY and SVGEGT. The CDR3 covers 12 residues. Between the trimmed V and J ends, which lost 4 bases and 2 bases, there was a span of 4 bases. CDR3 sequence: CASSSTTDTQYF. The CDR3 DNA is TGTGCCAGCAGTTCGACCACAGATACGCAGTATTTT.

The chain uses TRBV10-2 and TRBJ2-2, with no clear D. V was trimmed by 10 bases and J by 0 bases, leaving 6 bases between them. From germline, CDR1 is WSHSY and CDR2 SAAADI. This CDR3 is built from 12 residues. The DNA for the CDR3 is TGCGCCATCCGGGCGAACACCGGGGAGCTGTTTTTT. It is translated as CAIRANTGELFF.

This clonotype was counted ten times or more. The rearrangement joins TRBV2 to TRBJ1-5; D is uncertain. CDR3 length: 13 residues. Germline assignment: CDR1 SNHLY and CDR2 FYNNEI. V was shortened by 7 bases and J by 4 bases, with 11 bases between the two germline ends. The CDR3 spells CASNGIRNQPQHF. The CDR3 nucleotides are TGTGCCAGCAATGGTATTAGGAATCAGCCCCAGCATTTT.

The chain uses TRBV29-1 and TRBJ1-4; D unresolved. Germline V gives CDR1 SQVTM, CDR2 ANQGSEA. Deletions cut 2 bases from V and 7 bases from J, with 5 bases between. This CDR3 region has 11 residues. The CDR3 region is CSVERAEKLFF. CDR3 nucleotide sequence: TGCAGCGTTGAAAGGGCTGAAAAACTGTTTTTT.

This clonotype was found many times. The chain recombines TRBV5-1 with TRBJ1-1; D might be TRBD1 (6 bases). This CDR3 region has 14 residues. Germline loops: CDR1 SGHRS, CDR2 YFSETQ. V lost 4 bases and J 6 bases, leaving 16 bases between the germline ends. Here the CDR3 reads CASSLDPGVSEAFF. DNA of the CDR3: TGCGCCAGCAGCCTGGACCCAGGGGTCTCTGAAGCTTTCTTT.